The 3 T cell receptor beta chains below come from one sample, sequenced in a study of blood T cell repertoires in COVID-19. The assay was immunoSEQ multiplex PCR, and TCRdb's table has in-frame clones only and misses some. Of fewer than 250,000 clones in the sample, just under 90% were seen once. Sequences were obtained from PBMCs or T cells enriched from blood (not recorded which). These receptors all come from a man aged 50-59 years who had been exposed to COVID-19.

Concerning this clone: In the same sample, other DNA sequences code for this CDR3. The chain recombines TRBV7-9 with TRBJ2-2; D is unclear. Germline V gene data show CDR1 as SEHNR and CDR2 as FQNEAQ (reference sequence). V was shortened by 5 bases and J by 1 base, with 8 bases between the two germline ends. CDR3 length: 14 residues. As DNA, the CDR3 is TGTGCCAGCAGCCTTTACATGAACACCGGGGAGCTGTTTTTT. Its translation: CASSLYMNTGELFF. The full variable domain, its missing parts supplied by reference TRBV7-9 and TRBJ2-2, is DTGVSQNPRHKITKRGQNVTFRCDPISEHNRLYWYRQTLGQGPEFLTYFQNEAQLEKSRLLSDRFSAERPKGSFSTLEIQRTEQGDSAMYLCASSLYMNTGELFFGEGSRLTVL.

The chain couples TRBV24-1 to TRBJ1-4; TRBD1 matches at 8 bases. Trimming cost V 2 bases and J 6 bases; bases outside gene matches: 7. CDR3 length equals 16 residues. Germline loops: CDR1 KGHDR, CDR2 SFDVKD. The CDR3 coding sequence is TGTGCCACCAGTGATTCGACAGGGGCGGGAGATGAAAAACTGTTTTTT. It yields the protein CATSDSTGAGDEKLFF.

This clone was counted a single time. The chain has TRBV5-1 and TRBJ1-6; 8 bases are a match to TRBD1. J lost 10 bases, V lost 3 bases, and 9 bases had no gene match. Per the germline V gene, CDR1 is SGHRS and CDR2 is YFSETQ. This CDR3 contains 15 residues. CDR3 DNA: TGCGCCAGCAGCTCGGAAGACAGGGGTTGGTCACCCCTCCACTTT. Its protein product is CASSSEDRGWSPLHF.